Following are 2 T cell receptor beta chains from one sample sequenced in a study of CD8+CD57+ T cells in acquired aplastic anemia. Investigators profiled TCR beta VDJ and CDR3 from genomic DNA template. MiXCR was run by TCRdb on the reads, yielding one entry per CDR3 protein. The sample includes 150,000 to 200,000 distinct CDR3 sequences, less than 50% of them seen just once. Only patients with CD8+CD57+ cell expansion on flow cytometry were chosen for sequencing. Sequencing used sorted CD4+, CD8+, or CD8+CD57+ T cells (not recorded which) from PBMCs. Receptors originate from a human donor with aplastic anemia.

J is TRBJ1-4 and V is TRBV6-5; D remains unclear. This CDR3 region has 13 residues. CDR1 is MNHEY and CDR2 is SVGAGI in the germline V gene. Trimming took 0 bases from V and 5 from J, leaving 4 bases between them. CDR3 sequence reads: CASSYSGNEKLFF. In DNA, the CDR3 is TGTGCCAGCAGTTACTCAGGGAATGAAAAACTGTTTTTT.

The gene calls are TRBV10-2 and TRBJ1-1; D unresolved. The V gene's germline CDR1 is WSHSY and CDR2 SAAADI. CDR3 length equals 13 residues. The ends were cut back, 6 bases at V and 3 bases at J, with 11 bases in the middle. The DNA of the CDR3 is TGCGCCAGCAGCCCGATTGACTACACTGAAGCTTTCTTT. Translation gives CASSPIDYTEAFF.